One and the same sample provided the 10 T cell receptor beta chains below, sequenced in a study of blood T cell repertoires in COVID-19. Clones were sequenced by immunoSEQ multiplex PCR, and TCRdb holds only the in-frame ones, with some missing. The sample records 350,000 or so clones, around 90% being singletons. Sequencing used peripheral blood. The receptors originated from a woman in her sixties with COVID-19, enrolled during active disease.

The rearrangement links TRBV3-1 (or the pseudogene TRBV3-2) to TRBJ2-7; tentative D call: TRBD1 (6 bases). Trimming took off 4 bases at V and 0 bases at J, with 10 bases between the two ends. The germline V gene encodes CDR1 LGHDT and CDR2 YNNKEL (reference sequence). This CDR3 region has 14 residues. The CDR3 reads CASSRTDSSYEQYF. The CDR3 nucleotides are TGTGCCAGCAGCCGAACGGACAGCTCCTACGAGCAGTACTTC.

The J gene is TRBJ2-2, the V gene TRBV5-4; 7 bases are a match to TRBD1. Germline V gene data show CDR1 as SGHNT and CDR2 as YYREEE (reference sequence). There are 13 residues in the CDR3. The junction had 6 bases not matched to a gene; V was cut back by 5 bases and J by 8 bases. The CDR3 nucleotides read TGTGCCAGCAGAGGGGGCGCAGGGGGGGAGCTGTTTTTT. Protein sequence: CASRGGAGGELFF.

The CDR3 bases are TGTGCCAGCAGCACCCCGACAGTTCCCTATAGCAATCAGCCCCAGCATTTT. This translates into CASSTPTVPYSNQPQHF. The gene calls are TRBV28 and TRBJ1-5; a possible D gene is TRBD1 (5 bases). CDR1 and CDR2 (germline): MDHEN, SYDVKM. With 6 bases removed from V and 0 bases from J, the gap between germline ends came to 18 bases. The CDR3 is 17 residues long.

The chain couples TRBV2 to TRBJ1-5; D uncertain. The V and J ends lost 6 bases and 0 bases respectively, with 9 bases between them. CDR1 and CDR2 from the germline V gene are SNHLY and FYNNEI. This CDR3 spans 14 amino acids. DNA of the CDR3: TGTGCCAGCAGACAGATAAATAGCAATCAGCCCCAGCATTTT. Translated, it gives CASRQINSNQPQHF. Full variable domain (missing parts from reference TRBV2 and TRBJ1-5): EPEVTQTPSHQVTQMGQEVILRCVPISNHLYFYWYRQILGQKVEFLVSFYNNEISEKSEIFDDQFSVERPDGSNFTLKIRSTKLEDSAMYFCASRQINSNQPQHFGDGTRLSIL.

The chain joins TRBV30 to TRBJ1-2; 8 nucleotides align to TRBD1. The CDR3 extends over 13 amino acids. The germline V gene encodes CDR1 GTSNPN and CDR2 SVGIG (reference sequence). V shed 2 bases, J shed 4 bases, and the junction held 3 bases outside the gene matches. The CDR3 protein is CAWSKGQAYGYTF. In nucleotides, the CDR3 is TGTGCCTGGAGTAAGGGACAGGCCTATGGCTACACCTTC. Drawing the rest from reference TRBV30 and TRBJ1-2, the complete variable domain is SQTIHQWPATLVQPVGSPLSLECTVEGTSNPNLYWYRQAAGRGLQLLFYSVGIGQISSEVPQNLSASRPQDRQFILSSKKLLLSDSGFYLCAWSKGQAYGYTFGSGTRLTVV.

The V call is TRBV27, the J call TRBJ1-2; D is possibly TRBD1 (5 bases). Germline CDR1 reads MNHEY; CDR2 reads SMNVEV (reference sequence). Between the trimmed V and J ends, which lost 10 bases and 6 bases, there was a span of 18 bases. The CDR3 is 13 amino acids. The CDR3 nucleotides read TGTGCCACCAAGGGCGGGGGGGAGCATGGCTACACCTTC. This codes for CATKGGGEHGYTF.

As DNA, the CDR3 is TGTGCCAGCAGGGAAACAGGGTCCAACGAGCAGTACTTC. Translation: CASRETGSNEQYF. This chain joins TRBV12-3 or TRBV12-4 and TRBJ2-7; TRBD1 might be the D (6 bases). Trimming removed 6 bases at V and 5 bases at J, with 14 bases between. This CDR3 has 13 residues.

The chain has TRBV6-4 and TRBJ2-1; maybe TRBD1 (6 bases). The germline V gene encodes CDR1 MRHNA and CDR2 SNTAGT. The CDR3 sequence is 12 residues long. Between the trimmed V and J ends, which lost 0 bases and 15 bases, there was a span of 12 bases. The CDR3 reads CASSDSQGTLFF. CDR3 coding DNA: TGTGCCAGCAGTGACTCCCAGGGGACACTGTTCTTC.

CDR3 nucleotide sequence: TGTGCCAGCAGCTTGTCAGACAGGCCCACCGGGGAGCTGTTTTTT. Translated: CASSLSDRPTGELFF. The rearrangement links TRBV5-6 to TRBJ2-2; the D gene is possibly TRBD1 (6 bases). The CDR3 extends over 15 amino acids. Germline V gives CDR1 SGHDT, CDR2 YYEEEE. V lost 1 base to trimming and J lost 4 bases, with 11 bases between them.

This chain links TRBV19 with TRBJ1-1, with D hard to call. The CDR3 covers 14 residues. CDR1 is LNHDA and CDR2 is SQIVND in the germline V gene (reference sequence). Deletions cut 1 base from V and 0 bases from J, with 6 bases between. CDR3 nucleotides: TGTGCCAGTAGTATAGCTCTACTGAACACTGAAGCTTTCTTT. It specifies CASSIALLNTEAFF.